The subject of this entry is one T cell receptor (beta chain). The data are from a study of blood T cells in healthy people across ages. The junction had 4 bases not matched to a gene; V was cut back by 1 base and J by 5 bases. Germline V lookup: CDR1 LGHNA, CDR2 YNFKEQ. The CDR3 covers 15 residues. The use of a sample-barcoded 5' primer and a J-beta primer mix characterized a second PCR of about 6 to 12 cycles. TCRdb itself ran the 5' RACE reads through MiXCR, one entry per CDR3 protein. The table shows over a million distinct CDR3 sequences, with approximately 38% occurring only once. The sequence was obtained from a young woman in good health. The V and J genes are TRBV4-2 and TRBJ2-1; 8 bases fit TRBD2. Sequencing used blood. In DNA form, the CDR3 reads TGTGCCAGCAGCCAAGCTAGCGGGCCTCACAATGAGCAGTTCTTC. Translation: CASSQASGPHNEQFF.